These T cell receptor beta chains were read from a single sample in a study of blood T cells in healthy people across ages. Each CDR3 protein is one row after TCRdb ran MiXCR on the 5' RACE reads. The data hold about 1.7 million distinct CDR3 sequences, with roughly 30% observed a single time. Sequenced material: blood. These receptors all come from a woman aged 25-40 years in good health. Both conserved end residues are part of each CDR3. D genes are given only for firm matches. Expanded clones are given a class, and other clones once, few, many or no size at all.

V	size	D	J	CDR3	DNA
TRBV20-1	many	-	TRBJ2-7	CSAGNRASYEQYF	TGCAGTGCTGGAAATAGGGCGTCCTACGAGCAGTACTTC
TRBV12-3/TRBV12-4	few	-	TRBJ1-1	CASSTVMNTEAFF	TGTGCCAGCAGTACTGTAATGAACACTGAAGCTTTCTTT
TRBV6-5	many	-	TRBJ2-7	CASSYSTGSGYGQYF	TGTGCCAGCAGTTACTCGACAGGATCGGGCTACGGGCAGTACTTC
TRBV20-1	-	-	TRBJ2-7	CSASYRGGSFDEQYF	TGCAGTGCTAGCTACAGGGGAGGTAGCTTCGACGAGCAGTACTTC
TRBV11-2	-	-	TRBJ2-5	CASSLVVPQETQYF	TGTGCCAGCAGCTTAGTTGTGCCCCAAGAGACCCAGTACTTC
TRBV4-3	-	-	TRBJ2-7	CASSQDIRSTGEQYF	TGCGCCAGCAGCCAAGATATTCGTTCTACGGGCGAGCAGTACTTC
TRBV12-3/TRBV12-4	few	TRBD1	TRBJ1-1	CASSYRGWGGTEAFF	TGTGCCAGCAGTTACAGGGGGTGGGGGGGCACTGAAGCTTTCTTT
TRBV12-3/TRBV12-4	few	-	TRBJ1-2	CSSSLAGTYGYTF	TGTTCCAGCAGTTTAGCGGGGACCTATGGCTACACCTTC
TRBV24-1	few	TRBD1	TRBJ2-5	CATSDPTGRGETQYF	TGTGCCACCAGTGATCCGACAGGGCGTGGAGAGACCCAGTACTTC
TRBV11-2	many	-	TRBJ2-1	CASSLGLSYNEQFF	TGTGCCAGCAGCTTAGGATTGTCCTACAATGAGCAGTTCTTC
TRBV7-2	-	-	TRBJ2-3	CASSLLRGFGDTQYF	TGTGCCAGCAGCTTACTCAGAGGGTTTGGAGATACGCAGTATTTT
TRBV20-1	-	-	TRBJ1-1	CSARGAIMNTEAFF	TGCAGTGCTAGAGGGGCTATTATGAACACTGAAGCTTTCTTT
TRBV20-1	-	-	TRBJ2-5	CSAPRGSGVGETQYF	TGCAGTGCCCCCAGGGGGAGCGGGGTAGGGGAGACCCAGTACTTC
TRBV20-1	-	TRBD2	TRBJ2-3	CSAPTSGEHTDTQYF	TGCAGTGCCCCGACTAGCGGGGAGCACACAGATACGCAGTATTTT
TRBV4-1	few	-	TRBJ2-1	CASSQEPRRQTGAYNEQFF	TGCGCCAGCAGCCAAGAGCCCCGTAGGCAAACGGGGGCCTACAATGAGCAGTTCTTC
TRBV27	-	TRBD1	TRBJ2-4	CASSSGTVGDIQYF	TGTGCCAGCAGTTCCGGGACAGTGGGGGACATTCAGTACTTC
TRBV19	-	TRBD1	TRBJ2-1	CASSLVNRGSYNEQFF	TGTGCCAGTAGCCTCGTCAACAGGGGGTCCTACAATGAGCAGTTCTTC
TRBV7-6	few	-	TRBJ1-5	CASSLGQRGNQPQHF	TGTGCCAGCAGCTTAGGGCAGCGGGGCAATCAGCCCCAGCATTTT
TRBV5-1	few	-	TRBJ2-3	CASSLRTITDTQYF	TGCGCCAGCAGCTTGCGGACCATCACAGATACGCAGTATTTT
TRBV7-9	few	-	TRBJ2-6	CASGQFISSGANVLTF	TGTGCCAGCGGACAGTTTATTAGCTCTGGGGCCAACGTCCTGACTTTC
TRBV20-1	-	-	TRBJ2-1	CSAPKPGTYNEQFF	TGCAGTGCCCCAAAACCAGGGACCTACAATGAGCAGTTCTTC
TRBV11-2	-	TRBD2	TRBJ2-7	CASSLDPAGPYEQYF	TGTGCCAGCAGCTTAGACCCAGCGGGACCCTACGAGCAGTACTTC
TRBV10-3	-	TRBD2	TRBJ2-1	CAISGPRGGQDEQFF	TGTGCCATCAGTGGACCCCGGGGGGGCCAGGATGAGCAGTTCTTC
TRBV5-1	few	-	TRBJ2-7	CASSLDLLISYNEQYF	TGCGCCAGCAGCTTGGACTTACTAATCTCCTACAATGAGCAGTACTTC
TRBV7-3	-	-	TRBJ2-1	CAGSLGQAGNEQFF	TGTGCCGGCAGCTTAGGGCAGGCCGGCAATGAGCAGTTCTTC
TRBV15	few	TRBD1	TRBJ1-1	CATSRGGRGSNTEAFF	TGTGCCACCAGCCGAGGGGGCAGGGGGTCGAACACTGAAGCTTTCTTT
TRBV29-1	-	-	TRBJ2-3	CSVYRANTQYF	TGCAGCGTATACAGGGCAAATACGCAGTATTTT
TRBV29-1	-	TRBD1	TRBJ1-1	CSVGLGQATEAFF	TGCAGCGTAGGCCTCGGACAGGCCACTGAAGCTTTCTTT
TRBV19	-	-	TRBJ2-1	CASSIVGATAAEQFF	TGTGCCAGTAGTATAGTAGGAGCGACGGCGGCTGAGCAGTTCTTC